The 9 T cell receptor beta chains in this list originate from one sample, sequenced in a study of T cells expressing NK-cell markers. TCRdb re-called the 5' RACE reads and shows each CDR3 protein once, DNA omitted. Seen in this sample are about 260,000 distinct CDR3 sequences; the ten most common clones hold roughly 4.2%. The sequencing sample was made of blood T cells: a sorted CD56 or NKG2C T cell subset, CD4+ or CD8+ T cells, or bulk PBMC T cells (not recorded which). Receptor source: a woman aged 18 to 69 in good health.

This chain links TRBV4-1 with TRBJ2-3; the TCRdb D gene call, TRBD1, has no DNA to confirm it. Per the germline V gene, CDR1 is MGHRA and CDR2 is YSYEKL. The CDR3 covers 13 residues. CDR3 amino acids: CASSLQGFGTQYF.

The CDR3 loop reads CASSWGGTGRTEAFF. The chain links TRBV5-4 to TRBJ1-1; the TRBD1 assignment by TCRdb is unverifiable without DNA. The CDR3 runs to 15 residues. Germline CDR1 SGHNT, CDR2 YYREEE (reference sequence).

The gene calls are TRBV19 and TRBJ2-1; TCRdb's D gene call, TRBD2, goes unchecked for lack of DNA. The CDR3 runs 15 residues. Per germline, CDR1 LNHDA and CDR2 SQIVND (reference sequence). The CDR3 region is CASSISGVPGNEQFF.

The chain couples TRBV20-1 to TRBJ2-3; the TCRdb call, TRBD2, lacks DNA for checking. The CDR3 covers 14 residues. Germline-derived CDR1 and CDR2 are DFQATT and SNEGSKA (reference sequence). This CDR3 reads CSARESAGVGTQYF.

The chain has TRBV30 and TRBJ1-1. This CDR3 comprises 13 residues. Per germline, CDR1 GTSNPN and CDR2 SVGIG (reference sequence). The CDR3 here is CAWSVRVGTEAFF.

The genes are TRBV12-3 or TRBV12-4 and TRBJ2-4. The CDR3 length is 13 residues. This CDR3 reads CASSFAAKNIQYF.

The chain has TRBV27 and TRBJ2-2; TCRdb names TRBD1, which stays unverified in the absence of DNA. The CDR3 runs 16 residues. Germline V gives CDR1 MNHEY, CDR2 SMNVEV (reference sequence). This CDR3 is CASSSKGAGMAGELFF.

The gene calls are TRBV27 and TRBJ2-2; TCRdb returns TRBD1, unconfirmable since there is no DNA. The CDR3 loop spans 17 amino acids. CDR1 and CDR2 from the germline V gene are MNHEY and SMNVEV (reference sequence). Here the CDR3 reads CASSSSSGTRNTGELFF.

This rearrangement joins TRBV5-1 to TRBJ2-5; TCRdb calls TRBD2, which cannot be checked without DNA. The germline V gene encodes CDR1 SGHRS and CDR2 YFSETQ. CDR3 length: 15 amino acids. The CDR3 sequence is CASTASTSAQETQYF.